This note documents a single T cell receptor (beta chain) sequence. Its matching antigen is unknown. The data were obtained in a study of cytomegalovirus exposure and HLA in healthy donors. Study at large: In an earlier analysis, approximately 120 million unique TCR beta sequences were found from approximately 170 million T cells. Across a few hundred genotyped donors, just over 80% landed in the Caucasian-associated ancestry cluster. Study-wide results and caveats: The study designated around 150 TCR beta chains cytomegalovirus-associated. Later on, a genetic analysis was performed. It linked a missense variant in DCLRE1C with V- and J-gene trimming of TCR beta.

Vbeta (60) and Jbeta (13) primers were used in the PCR. Using immunoSEQ multiplex PCR, the repertoire was profiled, and TCRdb retains in-frame clones only, with some absent. With 100,000 to 150,000 clones in the sample, the ten largest clones hold more than 0.8%. CDR3 length equals 16 residues. Germline CDR1 and CDR2: SGDLS and YYNGEE. Deletions cut 0 bases from V and 1 base from J, with 13 bases between. The sample consisted of PBMCs. This TCR derives from a man younger than 30 in good health and CMV-seronegative. The rearrangement uses TRBV9 and TRBJ1-2; a weak D match, TRBD1 (5 bases). The CDR3 sequence: CASSVAAGPINYGYTF. The CDR3 DNA sequence: TGTGCCAGCAGCGTAGCAGCGGGACCCATTAACTATGGCTACACCTTC. Full variable domain (remainder filled in from reference TRBV9 and TRBJ1-2): DSGVTQTPKHLITATGQRVTLRCSPRSGDLSVYWYQQSLDQGLQFLIQYYNGEERAKGNILERFSAQQFPDLHSELNLSSLELGDSALYFCASSVAAGPINYGYTFGSGTRLTVV.